This T cell receptor beta chain was recovered during a study of cytomegalovirus exposure and HLA in healthy donors (dated by TCRdb to 2016 to 2017). Study-level background: According to an earlier analysis of several hundred of the donors, about 170 million T cells yielded 120 million or so unique TCR beta sequences and about 280 Gb of sequence data. Roughly 290 gigabases of sequencing data and roughly 81 million unique TCR sequences made up an early release that covered 500 to 650 HLA-typed donors. The genetic ancestry cluster associated with self-reported Caucasian donors included 81% of the approximately 400 genotyped donors. The study aimed to test whether signatures of past pathogen exposure could be identified by cataloging public T cell receptors. The study profiled the T cell repertoires of hundreds of subjects by immunosequencing and related them to cytomegalovirus serostatus. Along with the approximately 650-subject first cohort, a separate validation cohort of over 90 different subjects was used. To predict cytomegalovirus infection status, the study brought together high-throughput TCR immunosequencing, statistical association of individual TCRs with disease status, and machine learning. A later analysis re-examined previously published TCR beta repertoires from just over 650 donors and added high-resolution HLA genotyping to investigate patterns of TCR occurrence. Rather than using new phenotypic data, the later analysis identified candidate immune exposures from TCR beta sequences and from how often those sequences occurred across donors. An earlier analysis of 587 of the donors used high-throughput TCR beta sequencing to judge whether each TCR beta V gene segment behaved as functional or pseudogenic. Donor age, sex, ethnicity and CMV serostatus were collected together with the repertoire data. A later genetic analysis took genome-wide SNP genotypes for about 55% of the 666 donors and used that subset as a discovery cohort. Every discovery cohort repertoire had been produced on one sequencing platform. Both class I and class II loci were covered by HLA typing, at four-digit resolution. The number of typed donors differed by locus: about 620-630 for A, B, C, DRB1 and DQB1; 500 to 550 for DQA1; 606 for DPA1; and roughly 450 for DPB1. Roughly five DR-DQ haplotypes were treated as single units for association and clustering because of strong linkage in the cohort. On average, roughly 240,000 unique TCR beta nucleotide sequences were sequenced per donor among 398 genotyped donors of the cohort, with roughly 19% of those sequences being non-productive. Broad study findings and their caveats: Several of the top co-occurrence clusters appeared to be linked to parvovirus B19, influenza, CMV and Epstein-Barr virus, according to a later analysis. Most CMV-associated TCR beta chains appeared to be HLA-restricted in a later analysis, and the HLA associations seemed to be driven largely by CMV exposure. The classifier was reported to diagnose cytomegalovirus status with high specificity and sensitivity in both the original and validation cohorts. An association between a missense DCLRE1C variant and V-gene and J-gene trimming of TCR beta chains was found in a later genetic analysis and replicated in an independent cohort. Some IMGT-functional V segments, including TRBV6-2 and TRBV6-3, could not be told apart with the 87-base-pair reads, so those segments were excluded. It was suggested by the authors that the approach could potentially be generalized to other disease states and immunological phenotypes. The sequencing pipeline was judged likely to have produced a cluster of highly shared sequence variants as a technical artifact. At a false discovery rate of 0.05, a later analysis linked about 16,000 TCR beta sequences to specific HLA alleles. Immune exposure information for the cohort was limited to CMV serostatus. Correlated functional status among segregating V segments might reflect linkage disequilibrium, but an unknown experimental factor could not be ruled out. Because counts were too low, about 18 rarely observed V segments, including chromosome 9 orphons, were excluded from the earlier analysis of several hundred of the donors. In a later genetic analysis, fewer N-insertions in productive TCRs were reported among donors in an Asian-associated ancestry cluster than the roughly 640-donor mean. Across donors, most TCR sequences were observed very rarely, whereas some public TCRs were present in many individuals. A few of the identified cytomegalovirus-associated TCR beta chains were confirmed in vitro to be specific for cytomegalovirus antigens. In a later analysis, HLA-associated TCR beta chains were found to be more clonally expanded and to have lower generation probabilities than equally common non-associated chains. In this cohort, only TCR beta chains were sequenced, and detectable features were limited by the absence of alpha or paired-chain data. The study gave a list of about 170 TCR beta chains associated with cytomegalovirus. Broadly in line with IMGT annotations, most TCR beta V segments showed up in productive rearrangements about 87% or about 30% of the time in an earlier analysis of several hundred of the donors. Roughly uniform sequencing depth across donors was assumed in presence/absence analyses, although this assumption may not hold. A later analysis found that TCR association rates varied across HLA loci, with DRB1 alleles showing the most associated TCRs and HLA-C alleles the fewest. Because HLA typing was missing for some donors at each locus, association tests included only the typed subset. A further reported finding was that TCR beta sequences accurately predicted the HLA-A and HLA-B alleles for most subjects in the first cohort. When HLA alleles, especially DR and DQ, strongly co-occurred, attributing TCR associations to individual alleles was difficult.

In the germline V gene, CDR1 corresponds to MDHEN and CDR2 to SYDVKM. From V the trimming removes 3 bases and from J it removes 3 bases, while the gene matches leave 3 bases of the junction unaccounted for. The CDR3 measures 14 amino acids from cysteine to phenylalanine. Solely the CDR3 DNA is kept, with 42 bases framed from the first base. For this clone: It lacks a known antigen. The input lacks base qualities; no much larger clone sits a single base away.

The library was prepared using the immunoSEQ multiplex PCR assay. For the multiplex PCR, a mixture combining 60 forward primers for TCR Vbeta segments and 13 reverse primers for TCR Jbeta segments was used. The CDR3 region of rearranged TCR beta genes was amplified from genomic DNA by a multiplex PCR assay. The amplified TCR beta libraries were sequenced on the Illumina HiSeq System as 87-base-pair reads. Under the source paper's analysis protocol: A later analysis counted tens of millions of unique TCR beta chains across the 666 repertoires, and some 11 million of these chains were shared by at least two donors. Raw reads were error-corrected and collapsed into unique sequences by a nearest-neighbor algorithm in which closely related sequences were merged to remove PCR and sequencing errors. CDR3 sequences were aligned to IMGT reference sequences to assign V, D and J gene segments. Each retained sequence needed at least a six-nucleotide match to both a V gene segment and a J gene segment. A rearrangement counted as productive if the CDR3 had no stop codons and remained in frame with V and J, and every other rearrangement counted as non-productive. Following IMGT convention, CDR3 was defined as the stretch from the second conserved V-encoded cysteine to the conserved J-encoded phenylalanine. Sequences without an unambiguous match to a single V gene segment were excluded from the earlier analysis of approximately 600 of the donors. In an earlier analysis of several hundred of the donors, V segments were called functional above 56.7% productive rearrangements and were called segregating when the between-donor standard deviation exceeded 5%. To diagnose cytomegalovirus status from the catalog of TCR beta chain sequences, a statistical classification framework was built. In a later analysis, TCR nucleotide sequences were compared against IMGT/GENE-DB human TR gene sequences so that V and J genes could be assigned. The TCRdist pipeline was used in a later analysis to assign CDR3 sequences and most-parsimonious VDJ recombination scenarios. In a later analysis, each TCR beta chain was defined by its CDR3 amino acid sequence together with its V-gene family, and reads without a unique V-gene family were excluded. A later analysis removed 592 highly shared, low-generation-probability nucleotide sequences to deal with suspected cross-contamination and a sequencing artifact. In a later analysis, a clonal expansion index was calculated for each public chain from normalized within-repertoire ranks of inferred template counts. A later analysis computed generation probabilities with a VDJ recombination model fitted to out-of-frame rearrangements, and checked the results against IGoR. In a later analysis, hypergeometric tests were used to score TCR-TCR, TCR-HLA and TCR-CMV co-occurrence, with a repertoire-size bias correction applied to TCR pairs. False discovery rates were estimated in a later analysis by permuting HLA or CMV assignments 20 times. In a later analysis, co-occurring TCRs were grouped with DBSCAN, and TCRdist sequence similarity was added when clustering was performed within HLA-allele-positive subsets. For co-occurrence clustering, repertoires with fewer than 30,000 or more than 120,000 public chains were excluded, along with 5 or 6 repertoires with anomalous nucleotide sharing. TCRdb mirrors the immuneACCESS table, restricted to in-frame sequences. Some clones are absent from its copies; in checked studies, under half trace to an unresolved V gene, and the reason for the others is unknown. V and J calls and clone size are as listed in that table; D and trimming were resolved from the DNA. The sample profile shows 70,000 or so clones; approximately 90% of them were found once. About 12% of the sample comes from the top ten.

In total, fewer than 750 healthy bone marrow donors made up the cohort. All cohort members were sampled while nominally healthy, although unrecorded immune exposures were likely present. The donor tested CMV seropositive, placing the donor among the roughly 300 seropositive members of the cohort. Every donor gave a peripheral blood sample, and the peripheral blood mononuclear cells from that sample were used for TCR beta sequencing. Genomic DNA extraction from the blood cell samples was performed with the Qiagen DNeasy Blood Extraction Kit. The sample comprised PBMCs. The sequence joins TRBV28 to TRBJ2-7; 9 bases in the middle match TRBD2. This receptor was identified in a woman younger than 45 in good health and CMV-seropositive. Here the CDR3 is given as CASSLTSGLYEQYF. The sequence in DNA is TGTGCCAGCAGTTTGACTAGCGGACTCTACGAGCAGTACTTC.